The clone carrying this TCR beta chain was seen many times. Its target is not known. The data originate from a study of T cell repertoires in cytomegalovirus infection. Study at large: Public TCR beta signatures provided an indication of both CMV infection and a matching HLA type. Overall study findings and caveats: CMV carriers having the relevant HLA were flagged by cumulative public TCR beta family frequency.

The J segment lost 2 bases and the V segment lost 4 bases, leaving 5 bases of the junction unmatched. From germline, CDR1 is LNHDA and CDR2 SQIVND (reference sequence). The length of the CDR3 is 15 residues. TCRdb independently ran MiXCR on the reads; one entry per CDR3 protein. The table lists about 110,000 distinct CDR3 sequences, about 9.4% of them singletons, with approximately 33% in the top ten. Specimen: PBMCs, sequenced either directly or after in vitro stimulation (not recorded which). The chain links TRBV19 to TRBJ1-5, with 7 bases lining up with TRBD1. This TCR was sampled from a human donor in good health (CMV status not recorded). Some clones in this sample may be carry-over from other donors' samples. The CDR3 DNA reads as TGTGCCAGTAGTACTCCTACAGGGGGCAATCAGCCCCAGCATTTT. Translated, it gives CASSTPTGGNQPQHF.